A selection of T cell receptor beta chains follows, all from one sample in a study of cytomegalovirus exposure and HLA in healthy donors. Assay used: immunoSEQ multiplex PCR; TCRdb lists only in-frame clones, some missing. The data hold under 250,000 clones, with roughly 84% observed a single time. The specimen was PBMCs. These receptors were collected from a boy between 2 and 10 years old in good health and CMV-seronegative. Each CDR3 is given with its conserved first and last residue. D genes are given only for firm matches. Clone size is given for some rows only: seen once, a few or many times, or a class if the clone is expanded.

d_gene,abundance,j_gene,v_gene,len,CDR3aa,CDR3nt
.,.,TRBJ1-2,TRBV27,13,CASSEDSRGGYTF,TGTGCCAGCAGTGAGGACAGCCGTGGTGGCTACACCTTC
.,.,TRBJ2-2,TRBV4-1,13,CASSQGFNGELFF,TGCGCCAGCAGCCAAGGTTTCAACGGGGAGCTGTTTTTT
TRBD2,once,TRBJ2-2,TRBV7-9,15,CASSPSGRAPGELFF,TGTGCCAGCAGTCCCAGCGGGAGGGCCCCCGGGGAGCTGTTTTTT
.,few,TRBJ2-1,TRBV9,11,CASSFRDEQFF,TGTGCCAGCAGCTTCCGGGATGAGCAGTTCTTC
.,.,TRBJ1-1,TRBV6-5,15,CASSYSIRVNTEAFF,TGTGCCAGCAGTTACTCAATCCGGGTTAACACTGAAGCTTTCTTT
.,.,TRBJ2-1,TRBV4-1,15,CASSQGNPTYNEQFF,TGCGCCAGCAGCCAAGGAAACCCTACCTACAATGAGCAGTTCTTC
.,.,TRBJ1-1,TRBV19,14,CASSPTGLETEAFF,TGTGCCAGTAGTCCGACAGGTCTGGAGACTGAAGCTTTCTTT
TRBD1,.,TRBJ1-2,TRBV2,13,CASRTGMGHGYTF,TGTGCCAGCAGGACAGGGATGGGGCATGGCTACACCTTC
.,.,TRBJ2-5,TRBV27,15,CASSLNFWGAETQYF,TGTGCCAGCAGTTTAAATTTTTGGGGAGCCGAGACCCAGTACTTC
.,.,TRBJ2-1,TRBV29-1,11,CSVYSLDEQFF,TGCAGCGTTTACAGTCTCGATGAGCAGTTCTTC
TRBD2,.,TRBJ2-2,TRBV6-5,16,CASSYLAGGLGGELFF,TGTGCCAGCAGTTACCTAGCGGGGGGGCTGGGCGGGGAGCTGTTTTTT
TRBD2,.,TRBJ2-5,TRBV5-5,14,CASSFGGGGETQYF,TGTGCCAGCAGCTTCGGGGGGGGAGGAGAGACCCAGTACTTC
TRBD2,.,TRBJ2-1,TRBV27,17,CASSLRLAGAARQEQFF,TGTGCCAGCAGTCTCAGACTAGCGGGGGCGGCACGTCAAGAGCAGTTCTTC
.,.,TRBJ1-5,TRBV7-9,15,CASSLGAGSNQPQHF,TGTGCCAGCAGCTTAGGGGCAGGTAGCAATCAGCCCCAGCATTTT
.,.,TRBJ2-1,TRBV5-1,12,CASSLESNEQFF,TGCGCCAGCAGCTTGGAGAGCAATGAGCAGTTCTTC
.,.,TRBJ2-7,TRBV9,15,CASSVGGQITYEQYF,TGTGCCAGCAGCGTGGGGGGACAGATAACCTACGAGCAGTACTTC
.,.,TRBJ2-7,TRBV4-2,12,CASSQERQEQYF,TGTGCCAGCAGCCAAGAACGTCAGGAGCAGTACTTC
.,.,TRBJ2-2,TRBV7-9,16,CASSSLTGPNTGELFF,TGTGCCAGCAGCTCACTCACAGGCCCCAACACCGGGGAGCTGTTTTTT
.,.,TRBJ2-5,TRBV27,13,CASGASDLETQYF,TGTGCCAGCGGCGCTAGCGATTTGGAGACCCAGTACTTC
.,.,TRBJ2-1,TRBV5-1,13,CASSLPSRNEQFF,TGCGCCAGCAGCTTGCCCTCTAGGAATGAGCAGTTCTTC
TRBD1,.,TRBJ2-5,TRBV2,13,CASRRDREETQYF,TGTGCCAGCAGACGGGACAGGGAAGAGACCCAGTACTTC
TRBD1,.,TRBJ1-2,TRBV6-1,12,CASWTGDLGYTF,TGTGCCAGTTGGACAGGGGATCTTGGCTACACCTTC
.,.,TRBJ2-6,TRBV5-3,16,CARSFTLPSGANVLTF,TGTGCCAGAAGCTTTACCCTACCCTCTGGGGCCAACGTCCTGACTTTC
.,.,TRBJ1-5,TRBV18,16,CASSPGGRGSNQPQHF,TGTGCCAGCTCACCGGGGGGGCGAGGGAGCAATCAGCCCCAGCATTTT
.,.,TRBJ2-5,TRBV11-2,14,CASSLEGPQGTQYF,TGTGCCAGCAGCTTAGAAGGCCCGCAGGGGACCCAGTACTTC
TRBD1,.,TRBJ2-4,TRBV19,14,CASSTGGDKNIQYF,TGTGCCAGTAGTACAGGGGGCGACAAAAACATTCAGTACTTC
TRBD1,.,TRBJ1-1,TRBV10-3,13,CAISGTGNTEAFF,TGTGCCATCAGTGGGACAGGGAACACTGAAGCTTTCTTT
TRBD1,.,TRBJ1-2,TRBV29-1,12,CSVDRGRGGYTF,TGCAGCGTCGACAGGGGGCGAGGTGGCTACACCTTC
.,.,TRBJ2-7,TRBV30,11,CAWTRVNEQYF,TGTGCCTGGACCAGGGTAAACGAGCAGTACTTC
TRBD2,.,TRBJ2-1,TRBV6-4,15,CASSGLAGSRNEQFF,TGTGCCAGCAGTGGACTAGCGGGAAGTAGGAATGAGCAGTTCTTC
.,once,TRBJ1-4,TRBV19,13,CASSATTNEKLFF,TGTGCCAGTAGTGCGACAACTAATGAAAAACTGTTTTTT
TRBD1,.,TRBJ1-4,TRBV12-5,16,CASGLARDSKGEKLFF,TGTGCTAGTGGTTTGGCCCGGGACAGTAAGGGTGAAAAACTGTTTTTT
.,.,TRBJ1-5,TRBV5-6,17,CASSRRSAGYSNQPQHF,TGTGCCAGCAGCCGCAGATCAGCCGGGTATAGCAATCAGCCCCAGCATTTT
.,.,TRBJ1-2,TRBV7-3,13,CASSLRGMEGYTF,TGTGCCAGCAGCCTCCGGGGGATGGAGGGCTACACCTTC
.,.,TRBJ2-2,TRBV5-6,15,CASRPRGRATGELFF,TGTGCCAGCAGACCCAGGGGACGGGCCACCGGGGAGCTGTTTTTT
.,.,TRBJ2-2,TRBV29-1,16,CSVERPGILNTGELFF,TGCAGCGTTGAACGGCCAGGGATTCTGAACACCGGGGAGCTGTTTTTT
TRBD1,.,TRBJ2-1,TRBV11-2,14,CASSSADRGNEQFF,TGTGCCAGCAGCAGCGCCGACAGGGGAAATGAGCAGTTCTTC
TRBD1,.,TRBJ1-4,TRBV25-1,16,CASSEPRTGRGEKLFF,TGTGCCAGCAGTGAACCACGGACAGGGCGGGGTGAAAAACTGTTTTTT
TRBD1,.,TRBJ2-5,TRBV5-6,15,CASSLAFRGRETQYF,TGTGCCAGCAGCTTGGCCTTCAGGGGGCGTGAGACCCAGTACTTC
TRBD2,.,TRBJ2-3,TRBV6-4,16,CASSDSSGGATDTQYF,TGTGCCAGCAGTGACTCTAGCGGGGGGGCCACAGATACGCAGTATTTT
TRBD1,.,TRBJ2-2,TRBV5-1,17,CASSSEKGTGGTGELFF,TGCGCCAGCAGCTCGGAAAAAGGGACAGGAGGAACCGGGGAGCTGTTTTTT
.,once,TRBJ2-5,TRBV5-4,14,CASSLRGSQETQYF,TGTGCCAGCAGCCTTAGGGGGTCCCAAGAGACCCAGTACTTC
TRBD2,once,TRBJ2-5,TRBV4-1,15,CASSQDGGAKKTQYF,TGCGCCAGCAGCCAAGACGGGGGGGCCAAAAAGACCCAGTACTTC
.,few,TRBJ1-5,TRBV6-5,15,CASSLDSHSNQPQHF,TGTGCCAGCAGTCTTGACAGCCATAGCAATCAGCCCCAGCATTTT
.,few,TRBJ2-7,TRBV2,14,CAFFKQKAAYEQYF,TGTGCTTTTTTCAAGCAGAAGGCGGCATACGAGCAGTACTTC
TRBD1,once,TRBJ2-3,TRBV15,17,CATSRARAGGDRYTQYF,TGTGCCACCAGCAGAGCCCGGGCAGGGGGTGATAGGTATACGCAGTATTTT
.,.,TRBJ2-4,TRBV6-6,12,CASSSDRNIQYF,TGTGCCAGCAGTTCTGACAGAAACATTCAGTACTTC
TRBD1,once,TRBJ2-7,TRBV9,14,CASSVGQGPSEQYF,TGTGCCAGCAGCGTGGGACAGGGGCCTTCCGAGCAGTACTTC
.,.,TRBJ2-1,TRBV7-9,16,CASSATGGANYNEQFF,TGTGCCAGCAGCGCCACAGGGGGGGCTAACTACAATGAGCAGTTCTTC
.,.,TRBJ2-3,TRBV10-1,13,CASSRSGTDTQYF,TGCGCCAGCAGTAGGAGCGGCACAGATACGCAGTATTTT
.,.,TRBJ2-3,TRBV5-8,15,CASSLGGSSTDTQYF,TGTGCCAGCAGCTTGGGCGGGTCTAGCACAGATACGCAGTATTTT
.,few,TRBJ2-7,TRBV6-1,11,CASLFTYEQYF,TGTGCCAGCTTGTTCACCTACGAGCAGTACTTC
.,few,TRBJ1-5,TRBV6-5,11,CASSFQVAQHF,TGTGCCAGCAGTTTCCAGGTGGCCCAGCATTTT
.,.,TRBJ1-1,TRBV6-6,14,CASSYIPGNTEAFF,TGTGCCAGCAGTTACATTCCAGGGAACACTGAAGCTTTCTTT
.,.,TRBJ1-5,TRBV28,14,CASSRQGNNQPQHF,TGTGCCAGCAGTCGCCAGGGGAACAATCAGCCCCAGCATTTT